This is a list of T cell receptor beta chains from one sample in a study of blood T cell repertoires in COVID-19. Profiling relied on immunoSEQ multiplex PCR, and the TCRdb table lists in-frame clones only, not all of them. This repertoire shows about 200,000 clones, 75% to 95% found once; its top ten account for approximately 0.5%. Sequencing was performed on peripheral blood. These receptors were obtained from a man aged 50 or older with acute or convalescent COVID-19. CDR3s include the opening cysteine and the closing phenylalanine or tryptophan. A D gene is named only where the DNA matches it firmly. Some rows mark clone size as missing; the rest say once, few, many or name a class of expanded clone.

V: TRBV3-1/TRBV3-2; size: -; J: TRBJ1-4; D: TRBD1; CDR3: CASSQLHGTGNEKLFF; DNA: TGTGCCAGCAGCCAATTACACGGGACAGGTAATGAAAAACTGTTTTTT
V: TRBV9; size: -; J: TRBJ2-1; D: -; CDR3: CASSVGLATYNEQFF; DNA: TGTGCCAGCAGCGTTGGACTCGCTACATACAATGAGCAGTTCTTC
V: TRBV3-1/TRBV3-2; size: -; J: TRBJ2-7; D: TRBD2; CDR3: CASSPRLAATDSYEQYF; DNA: TGTGCCAGCAGCCCCAGACTAGCGGCGACCGACTCCTACGAGCAGTACTTC
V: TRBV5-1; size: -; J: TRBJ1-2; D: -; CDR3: CASSLDTNYGYTF; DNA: TGCGCCAGCAGCTTGGACACAAACTATGGCTACACCTTC
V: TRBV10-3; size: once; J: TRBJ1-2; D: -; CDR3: CAISEQNNYGYTF; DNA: TGTGCCATCAGTGAACAGAATAACTATGGCTACACCTTC
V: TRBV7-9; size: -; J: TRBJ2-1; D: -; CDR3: CASSLRGDFVSNEQFF; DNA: TGTGCCAGCAGCTTACGTGGCGACTTCGTTTCCAATGAGCAGTTCTTC
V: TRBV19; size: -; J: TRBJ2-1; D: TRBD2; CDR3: CASSVTSFGYNEQFF; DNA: TGTGCCAGTAGCGTGACTAGCTTCGGCTACAATGAGCAGTTCTTC
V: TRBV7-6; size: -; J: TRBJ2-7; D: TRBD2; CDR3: CASSPSGMGSYEQYF; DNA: TGTGCCAGCAGCCCGAGCGGGATGGGTTCCTACGAGCAGTACTTC
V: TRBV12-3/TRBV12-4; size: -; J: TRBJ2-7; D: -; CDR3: CASSLMAYHEQYF; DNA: TGTGCCAGCAGTTTGATGGCTTACCACGAGCAGTACTTC
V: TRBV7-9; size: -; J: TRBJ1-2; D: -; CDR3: CASSLGAENYGYTF; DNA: TGTGCCAGCAGCTTAGGGGCAGAGAACTATGGCTACACCTTC
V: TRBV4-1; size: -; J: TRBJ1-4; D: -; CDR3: CASSPGHLNEKLFF; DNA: TGCGCCAGCAGCCCAGGGCATTTGAATGAAAAACTGTTTTTT
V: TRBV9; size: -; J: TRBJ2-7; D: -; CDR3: CASSPPSVEIHEQYF; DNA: TGTGCCAGCAGCCCCCCGTCGGTTGAAATTCACGAGCAGTACTTC
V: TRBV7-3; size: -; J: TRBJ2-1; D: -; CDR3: CASSSDGVSPFF; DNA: TGTGCCAGCAGCTCGGATGGAGTCTCCCCGTTCTTC
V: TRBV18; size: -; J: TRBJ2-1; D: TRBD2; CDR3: CASSQTSGGPYEQFF; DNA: TGTGCCAGCTCACAAACTAGCGGGGGGCCCTATGAGCAGTTCTTC
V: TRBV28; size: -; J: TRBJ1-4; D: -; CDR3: CASNRPPGKLFF; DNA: TGTGCCAGCAACCGTCCCCCAGGAAAACTGTTTTTT
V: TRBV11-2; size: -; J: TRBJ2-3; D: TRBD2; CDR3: CASTLLWEGPDTQYF; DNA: TGTGCCAGCACCCTATTGTGGGAGGGACCAGATACGCAGTATTTT
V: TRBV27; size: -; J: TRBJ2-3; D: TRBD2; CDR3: CASSFLGLAGTDTQYF; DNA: TGTGCCAGCAGTTTCCTGGGACTAGCTGGCACAGATACGCAGTATTTT
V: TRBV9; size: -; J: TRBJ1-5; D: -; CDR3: CASSLRAGADQPQHF; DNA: TGTGCCAGCAGCTTACGCGCGGGGGCGGATCAGCCCCAGCATTTT
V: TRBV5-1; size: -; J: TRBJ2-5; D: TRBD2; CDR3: CASTPGSGEKETQYF; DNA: TGCGCCAGCACCCCGGGAAGCGGGGAGAAAGAGACCCAGTACTTC
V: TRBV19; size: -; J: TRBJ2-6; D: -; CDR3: CASRSGGANVLTF; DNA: TGTGCCAGTCGGTCCGGTGGGGCCAACGTCCTGACTTTC
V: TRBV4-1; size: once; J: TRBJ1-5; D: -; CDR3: CASSQGLQGSNQPQHF; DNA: TGCGCCAGCAGCCAAGGCCTCCAGGGGAGCAATCAGCCCCAGCATTTT